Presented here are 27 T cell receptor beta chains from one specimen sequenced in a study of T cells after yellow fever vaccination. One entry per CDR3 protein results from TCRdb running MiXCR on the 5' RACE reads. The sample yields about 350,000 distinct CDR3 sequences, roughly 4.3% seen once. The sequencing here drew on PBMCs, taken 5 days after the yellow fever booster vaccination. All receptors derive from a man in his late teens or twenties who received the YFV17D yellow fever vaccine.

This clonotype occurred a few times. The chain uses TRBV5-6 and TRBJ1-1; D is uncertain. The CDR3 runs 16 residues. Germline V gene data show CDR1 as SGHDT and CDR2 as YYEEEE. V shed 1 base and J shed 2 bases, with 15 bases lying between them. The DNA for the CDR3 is TGTGCCAGCAGCTTGTGGCCAGGAAACCTCAACACTGAAGCTTTCTTT. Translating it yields CASSLWPGNLNTEAFF.

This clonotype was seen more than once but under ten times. The CDR3 sequence is CASSMQGHYNSPLHF. CDR3 nucleotides: TGTGCCAGCAGTATGCAGGGGCACTATAATTCACCCCTCCACTTT. This sequence joins TRBV6-5 and TRBJ1-6, with D perhaps matching TRBD1 (6 bases). This CDR3 has 15 residues. V lost 5 bases, J lost 3 bases, and 11 bases lay in between. Germline V gene sequence: CDR1 MNHEY, CDR2 SVGAGI.

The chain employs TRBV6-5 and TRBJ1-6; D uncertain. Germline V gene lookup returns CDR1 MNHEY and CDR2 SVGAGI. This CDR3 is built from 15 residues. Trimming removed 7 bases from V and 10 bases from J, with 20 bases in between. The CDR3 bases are TGTGCCAGCACCCCCCGGAGAGGATTCGGGTCACCCCTCCACTTT. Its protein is CASTPRRGFGSPLHF.

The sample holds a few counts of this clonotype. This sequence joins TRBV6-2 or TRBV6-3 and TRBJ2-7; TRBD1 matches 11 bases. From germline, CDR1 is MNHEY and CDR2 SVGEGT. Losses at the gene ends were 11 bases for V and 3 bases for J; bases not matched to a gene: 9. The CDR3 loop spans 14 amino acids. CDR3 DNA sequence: TGTGCCGTCAAAACCGGGACAGGGGGCTACGAGCAGTACTTC. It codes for CAVKTGTGGYEQYF.

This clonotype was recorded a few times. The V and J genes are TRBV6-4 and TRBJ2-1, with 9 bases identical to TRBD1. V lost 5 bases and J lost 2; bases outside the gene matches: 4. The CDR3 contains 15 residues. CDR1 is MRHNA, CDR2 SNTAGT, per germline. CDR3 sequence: CASSPGTGTYNEQFF. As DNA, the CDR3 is TGTGCCAGCAGTCCCGGGACAGGGACCTACAATGAGCAGTTCTTC.

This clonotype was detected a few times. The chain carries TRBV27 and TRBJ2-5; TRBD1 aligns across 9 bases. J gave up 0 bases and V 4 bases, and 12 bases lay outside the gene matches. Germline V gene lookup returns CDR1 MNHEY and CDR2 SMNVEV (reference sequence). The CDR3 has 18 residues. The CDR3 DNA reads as TGTGCCAGCAGTTGGGGCTGCGATAGGGACAGGGACCAAGAGACCCAGTACTTC. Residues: CASSWGCDRDRDQETQYF.

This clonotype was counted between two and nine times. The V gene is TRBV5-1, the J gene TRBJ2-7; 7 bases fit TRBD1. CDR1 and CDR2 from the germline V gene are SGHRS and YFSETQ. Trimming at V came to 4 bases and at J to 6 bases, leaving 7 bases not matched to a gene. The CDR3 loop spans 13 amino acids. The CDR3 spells CASSMTGLGEQYV. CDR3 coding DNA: TGCGCCAGCAGCATGACAGGGCTAGGCGAGCAGTACGTC.

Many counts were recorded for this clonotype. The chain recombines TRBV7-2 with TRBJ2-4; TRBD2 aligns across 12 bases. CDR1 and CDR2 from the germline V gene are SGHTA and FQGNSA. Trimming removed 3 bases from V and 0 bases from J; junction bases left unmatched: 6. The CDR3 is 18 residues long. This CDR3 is CASSFSSGGASAKNIQYF. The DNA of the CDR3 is TGTGCCAGCAGCTTTTCTAGCGGGGGGGCCTCAGCCAAAAACATTCAGTACTTC.

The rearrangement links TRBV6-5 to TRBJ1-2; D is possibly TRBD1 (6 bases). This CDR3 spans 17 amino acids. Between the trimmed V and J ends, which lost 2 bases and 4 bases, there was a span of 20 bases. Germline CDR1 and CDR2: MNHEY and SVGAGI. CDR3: CASSYGAGDYNAYGYTF. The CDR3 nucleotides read TGTGCCAGCAGTTACGGGGCAGGGGACTATAATGCCTATGGCTACACCTTC.

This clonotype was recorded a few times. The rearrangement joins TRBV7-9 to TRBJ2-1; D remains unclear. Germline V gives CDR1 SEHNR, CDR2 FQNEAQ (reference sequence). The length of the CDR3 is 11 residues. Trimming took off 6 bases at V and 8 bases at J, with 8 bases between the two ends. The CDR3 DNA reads TGTGCCAGCAGTAGGAGCGATGAGCAGTTCTTC. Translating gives CASSRSDEQFF.

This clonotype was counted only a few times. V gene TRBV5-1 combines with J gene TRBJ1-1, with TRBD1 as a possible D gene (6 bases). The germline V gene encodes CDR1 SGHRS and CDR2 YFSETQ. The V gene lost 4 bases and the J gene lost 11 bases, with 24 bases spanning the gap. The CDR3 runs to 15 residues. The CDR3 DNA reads TGCGCCAGCAGCCCCGGGGGCATGGGGGGTGATGATGCTTTCTTT. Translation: CASSPGGMGGDDAFF. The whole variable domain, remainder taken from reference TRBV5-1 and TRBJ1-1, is KAGVTQTPRYLIKTRGQQVTLSCSPISGHRSVSWYQQTPGQGLQFLFEYFSETQRNKGNFPGRFSGRQFSNSRSEMNVSTLELGDSALYLCASSPGGMGGDDAFFGQGTRLTVV.

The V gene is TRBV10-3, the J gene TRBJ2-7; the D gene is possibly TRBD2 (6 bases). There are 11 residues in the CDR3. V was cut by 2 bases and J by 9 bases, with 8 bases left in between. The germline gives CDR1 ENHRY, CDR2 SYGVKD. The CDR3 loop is CAISEGRGQYF. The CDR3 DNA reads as TGTGCCATCAGTGAGGGGCGGGGGCAGTACTTC.

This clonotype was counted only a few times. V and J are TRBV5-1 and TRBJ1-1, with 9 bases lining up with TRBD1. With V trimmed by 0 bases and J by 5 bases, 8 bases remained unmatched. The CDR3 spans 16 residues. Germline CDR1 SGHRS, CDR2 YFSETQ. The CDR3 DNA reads TGCGCCAGCAGCTTGGGGAGGGCCGGGACAGGGACTGAAGCTTTCTTT. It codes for CASSLGRAGTGTEAFF.

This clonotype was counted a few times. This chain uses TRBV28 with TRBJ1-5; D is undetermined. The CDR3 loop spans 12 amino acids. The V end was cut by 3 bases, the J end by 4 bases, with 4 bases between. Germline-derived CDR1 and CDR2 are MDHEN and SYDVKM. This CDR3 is CASSFTNQPQHF. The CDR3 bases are TGTGCCAGCAGTTTTACGAATCAGCCCCAGCATTTT.

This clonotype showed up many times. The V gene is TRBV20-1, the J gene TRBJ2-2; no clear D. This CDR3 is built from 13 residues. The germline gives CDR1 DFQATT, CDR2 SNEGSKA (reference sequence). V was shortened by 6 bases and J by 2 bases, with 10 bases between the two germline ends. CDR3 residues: CSALVPNTGELFF. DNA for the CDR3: TGCAGTGCCCTAGTTCCTAACACCGGGGAGCTGTTTTTT.

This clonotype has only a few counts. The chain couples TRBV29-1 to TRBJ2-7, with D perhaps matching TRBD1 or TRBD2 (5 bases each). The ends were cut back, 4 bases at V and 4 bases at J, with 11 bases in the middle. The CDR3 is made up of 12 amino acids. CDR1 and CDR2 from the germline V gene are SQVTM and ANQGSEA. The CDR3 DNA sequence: TGCAGCGTTGCCACGGGACGGTACGAGCAGTACTTC. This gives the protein CSVATGRYEQYF.

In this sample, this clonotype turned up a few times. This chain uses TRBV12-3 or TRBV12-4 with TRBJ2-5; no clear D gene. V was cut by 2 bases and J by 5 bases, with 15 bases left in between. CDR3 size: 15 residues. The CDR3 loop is CASSLSAETRETQYF. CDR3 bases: TGTGCCAGCAGTTTATCGGCGGAAACGAGGGAGACCCAGTACTTC.

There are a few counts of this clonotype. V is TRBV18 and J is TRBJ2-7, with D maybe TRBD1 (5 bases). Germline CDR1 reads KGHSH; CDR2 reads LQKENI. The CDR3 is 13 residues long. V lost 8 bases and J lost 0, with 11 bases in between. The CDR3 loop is CASAQGSSYEQYF. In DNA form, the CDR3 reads TGTGCCAGCGCTCAGGGAAGCTCCTACGAGCAGTACTTC.

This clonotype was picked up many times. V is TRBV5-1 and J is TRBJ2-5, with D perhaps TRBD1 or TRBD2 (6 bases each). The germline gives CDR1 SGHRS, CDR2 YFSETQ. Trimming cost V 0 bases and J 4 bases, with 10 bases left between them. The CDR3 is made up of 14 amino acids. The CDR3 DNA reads TGCGCCAGCAGCTTGGCCGGGGGCGGAGAGACCCAGTACTTC. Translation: CASSLAGGGETQYF.

CDR3 sequence: CASSLPGRLLPAWFF. The DNA of the CDR3 is TGTGCCAGCAGTTTACCCGGACGGCTCCTACCCGCGTGGTTCTTC. The rearrangement uses TRBV28 and TRBJ2-1; D unresolved. The CDR3 covers 15 residues. Per germline, CDR1 MDHEN and CDR2 SYDVKM. With 2 bases removed from V and 15 bases from J, the gap between germline ends came to 23 bases.

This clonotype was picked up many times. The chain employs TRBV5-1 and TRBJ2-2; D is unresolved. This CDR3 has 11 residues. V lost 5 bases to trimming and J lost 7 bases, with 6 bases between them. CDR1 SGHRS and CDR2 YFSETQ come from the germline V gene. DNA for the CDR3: TGCGCCAGCAGACTCCACGGGGAGCTGTTTTTT. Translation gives CASRLHGELFF.

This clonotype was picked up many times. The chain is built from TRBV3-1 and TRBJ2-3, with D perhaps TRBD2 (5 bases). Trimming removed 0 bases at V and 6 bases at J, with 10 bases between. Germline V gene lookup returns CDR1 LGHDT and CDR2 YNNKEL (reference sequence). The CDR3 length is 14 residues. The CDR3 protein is CASSQEPRGDTQYF. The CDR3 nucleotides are TGTGCCAGCAGCCAAGAGCCACGCGGGGATACGCAGTATTTT.

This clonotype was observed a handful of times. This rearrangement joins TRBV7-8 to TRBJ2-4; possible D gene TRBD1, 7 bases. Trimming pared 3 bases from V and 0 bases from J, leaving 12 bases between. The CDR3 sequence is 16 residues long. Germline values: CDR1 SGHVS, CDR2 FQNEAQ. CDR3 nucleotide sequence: TGTGCCAGCAGCTTGACAGGGACTTTAGCCAAAAACATTCAGTACTTC. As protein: CASSLTGTLAKNIQYF.

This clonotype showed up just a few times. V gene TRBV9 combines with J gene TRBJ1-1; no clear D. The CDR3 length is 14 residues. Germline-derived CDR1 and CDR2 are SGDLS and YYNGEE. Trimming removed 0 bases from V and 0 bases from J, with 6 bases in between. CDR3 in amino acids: CASSVGTLNTEAFF. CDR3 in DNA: TGTGCCAGCAGCGTAGGAACACTGAACACTGAAGCTTTCTTT. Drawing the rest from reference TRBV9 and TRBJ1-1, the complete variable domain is DSGVTQTPKHLITATGQRVTLRCSPRSGDLSVYWYQQSLDQGLQFLIQYYNGEERAKGNILERFSAQQFPDLHSELNLSSLELGDSALYFCASSVGTLNTEAFFGQGTRLTVV.

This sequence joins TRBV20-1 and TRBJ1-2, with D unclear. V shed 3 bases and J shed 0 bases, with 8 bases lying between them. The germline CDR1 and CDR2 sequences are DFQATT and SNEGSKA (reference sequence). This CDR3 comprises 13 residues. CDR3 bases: TGCAGTGCTAGTAGGAGGGCTAACTATGGCTACACCTTC. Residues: CSASRRANYGYTF.

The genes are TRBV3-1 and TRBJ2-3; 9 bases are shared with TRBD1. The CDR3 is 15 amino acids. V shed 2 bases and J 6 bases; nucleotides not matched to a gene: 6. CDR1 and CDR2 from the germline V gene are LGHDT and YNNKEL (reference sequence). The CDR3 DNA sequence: TGTGCCAGCAGCCAAAGGGACAGGGTGGATGATACGCAGTATTTT. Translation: CASSQRDRVDDTQYF.

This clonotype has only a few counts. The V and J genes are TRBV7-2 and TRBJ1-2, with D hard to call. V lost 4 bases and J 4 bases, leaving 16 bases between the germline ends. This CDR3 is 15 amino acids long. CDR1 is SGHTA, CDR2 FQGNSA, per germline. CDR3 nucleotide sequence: TGTGCCAGCAGCTCGCGGCTCGGTCCCTTCTATGGCTACACCTTC. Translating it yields CASSSRLGPFYGYTF.